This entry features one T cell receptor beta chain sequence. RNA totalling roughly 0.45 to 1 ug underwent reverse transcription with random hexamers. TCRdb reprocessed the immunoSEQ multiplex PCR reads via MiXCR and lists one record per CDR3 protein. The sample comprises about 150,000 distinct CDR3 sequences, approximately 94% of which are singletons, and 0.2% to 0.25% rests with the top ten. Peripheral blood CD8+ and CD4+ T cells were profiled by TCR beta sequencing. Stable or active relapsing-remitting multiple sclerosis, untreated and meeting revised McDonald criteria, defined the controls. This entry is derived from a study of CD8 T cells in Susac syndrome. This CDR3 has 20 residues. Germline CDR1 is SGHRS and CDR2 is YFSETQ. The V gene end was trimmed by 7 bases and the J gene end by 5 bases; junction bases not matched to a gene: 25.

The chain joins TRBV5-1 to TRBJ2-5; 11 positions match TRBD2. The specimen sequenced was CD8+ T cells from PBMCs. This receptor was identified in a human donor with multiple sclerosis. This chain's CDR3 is CASDFGSSGGPGPPSETQYF. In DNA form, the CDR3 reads TGCGCCAGCGACTTTGGGTCTAGCGGGGGGCCAGGTCCCCCGTCGGAGACCCAGTACTTC. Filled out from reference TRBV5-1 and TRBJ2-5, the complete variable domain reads KAGVTQTPRYLIKTRGQQVTLSCSPISGHRSVSWYQQTPGQGLQFLFEYFSETQRNKGNFPGRFSGRQFSNSRSEMNVSTLELGDSALYLCASDFGSSGGPGPPSETQYFGPGTRLLVL.